Sequencing of this T cell receptor beta chain was carried out in a study of T cells in Graves' hyperthyroidism and ophthalmopathy (dated by TCRdb to the late 2010s). A note on the overall study: Peripheral blood was sampled at the time of initial diagnosis, prior to any treatment. To identify distinguishing TCR V-J signatures, a discovery cohort of about a hundred patients was used, comprising 43 with Graves' ophthalmopathy and under 60 with stable Graves' hyperthyroidism. In addition, the study compared T-cell repertoires in thyroid tissue and in blood from several Graves' hyperthyroidism patients. After sampling, hyperthyroidism patients received methimazole starting at 30 mg daily, and ophthalmopathy patients received high-dose intravenous methylprednisolone. According to the paper, TCR Vbeta CDR3 sequencing was carried out on over 130 peripheral blood samples, which came from 40 to 45 ophthalmopathy, 75 to 80 hyperthyroidism and some 17 progressor patients. The roughly 100 discovery patients were randomly divided into training and test sets at a 7:3 ratio. Prospective prediction of ophthalmopathy was tested in an independent validation cohort of 18 to 20 hyperthyroidism patients and 15 to 17 patients who later progressed to ophthalmopathy. The study at large found these results: Most expanded thyroid clonotypes (frequency above 0.001) were also detected in blood, suggesting blood repertoires may reflect thyroid immune responses. A model built on a 13 V-J signature distinguished ophthalmopathy from stable hyperthyroidism, reaching around 90% sensitivity and about 81% specificity in cross-validation and 80%/75% in testing. In validation, the model predicted progression to ophthalmopathy a median of around 6.5 months before onset, with 70% to 71% sensitivity and roughly 79% specificity. No statistical method was used to set the sample size in advance, and investigators knew the group allocation.

The TCR beta CDR3 regions were amplified from the RNA transcripts. The TCR CDR3 was subjected to a first round of RT-PCR using the HTBI primer set and the Qiagen OneStep RT-PCR kit. The libraries were constructed in a second round of multiplex PCR and then size-selected and purified. Libraries were sequenced paired-end with 100 bp reads on an Illumina HiSeq2000. In the source study's methods: SOAPnuke was used to process the raw data, throwing out any read that contained adapters or uncalled bases, had a mean Phred below 15, or lacked an exact constant-primer or identifier match. High-quality paired reads were merged with COPE v1.2.5, and unique nucleotide sequences were defined as clonotypes. MiTCR v1.1 was used to align the clonotypes against IMGT TRBV, TRBD and TRBJ reference segments. Only V-J combinations with frequency above 0.0001, covering 99% to 99.2% of repertoires, were analysed. A TCS score was defined as the ratio of F50 (clonal expansion) to E x V (chaos), with BLOSUM62-based TCRdist applied between CDR3 peptides within each V-J. Welch's t-statistics and random forest reduced around 550 V-J features to 13, which were used in a naive Bayes classifier (R e1071). The public reads were reanalyzed by TCRdb: fastp trimming at Q25, MiXCR alignment, in-frame beta chains only. Every distinct CDR3 protein forms one entry, paired with its most common genes and DNA. TCRdb's processing, not the study's, gives the V and J calls here. In this sample the table shows about 500,000 distinct CDR3 sequences, about an eighth of which occur a single time. The ten largest clones capture 15% to 20% of the sample.

Relative to germline, V is missing 9 bases and J is missing 6 bases, with 8 bases of the junction outside any gene match. The CDR3 sequence holds 13 residues, the cysteine and phenylalanine included. Just CDR3 DNA is preserved here, 39 bases in frame from base 1. The germline V gene (reference sequence) yields LNHDA for CDR1 and SQIVND for CDR2. This clonotype was picked up many times. Its antigen is still unknown. Within one base of it there is no much larger clone, and no base qualities were kept. Stable Graves' hyperthyroidism was defined as no progression to ophthalmopathy during 18 months of follow-up. Hyperthyroidism patients were aged 18 to 65 years and newly diagnosed, with disease duration of less than 2 months. Exclusion was applied to patients with uncontrolled infections, other autoimmune diseases, pregnancy or lactation. Clinical symptoms, serum thyroxine and TRAb, thyroid ultrasound, and orbital computed tomography formed the basis for the diagnoses. PBMCs were isolated from 7.5 to 10 ml of fresh peripheral blood by Ficoll-Paque density gradient centrifugation. Trizol reagent was used to extract total RNA, and RNA quality was then checked on an Agilent 2100 Bioanalyzer.

Material for sequencing was blood. The TCR sequence derives from a woman aged 18-29 years with Graves' hyperthyroidism. The chain joins TRBV19 to TRBJ2-1, and TRBD2 aligns with 7 junction nucleotides. The DNA sequence reads TGTGCCAGCCGGCGTGCGGGGGTCAATGAGCAGTTCTTC. It is translated as CASRRAGVNEQFF.